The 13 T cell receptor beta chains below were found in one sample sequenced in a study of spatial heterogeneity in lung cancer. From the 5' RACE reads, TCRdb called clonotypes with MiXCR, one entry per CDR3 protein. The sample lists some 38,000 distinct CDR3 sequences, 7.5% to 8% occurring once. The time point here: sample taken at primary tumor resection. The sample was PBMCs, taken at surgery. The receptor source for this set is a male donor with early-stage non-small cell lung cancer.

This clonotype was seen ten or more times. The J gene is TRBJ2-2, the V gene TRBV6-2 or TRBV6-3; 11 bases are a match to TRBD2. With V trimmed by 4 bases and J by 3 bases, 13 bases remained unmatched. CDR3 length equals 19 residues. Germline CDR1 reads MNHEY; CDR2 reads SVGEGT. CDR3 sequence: CASSFTLLAGVEDTGELFF. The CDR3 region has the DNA TGTGCCAGCAGTTTTACTTTACTAGCGGGGGTCGAGGACACCGGGGAGCTGTTTTTT.

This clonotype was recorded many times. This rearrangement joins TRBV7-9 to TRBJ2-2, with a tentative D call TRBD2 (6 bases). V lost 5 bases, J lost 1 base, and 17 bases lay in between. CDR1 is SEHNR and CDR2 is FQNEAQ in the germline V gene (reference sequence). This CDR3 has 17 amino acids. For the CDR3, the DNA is TGTGCCAGCAGCCCGGGCGTCGGGACTGTGAACACCGGGGAGCTGTTTTTT. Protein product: CASSPGVGTVNTGELFF.

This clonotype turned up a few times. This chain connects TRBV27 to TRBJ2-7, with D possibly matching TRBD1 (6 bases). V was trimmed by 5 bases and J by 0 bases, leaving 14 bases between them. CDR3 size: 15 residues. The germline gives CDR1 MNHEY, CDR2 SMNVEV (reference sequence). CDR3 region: CASSPLGASSYEQYF. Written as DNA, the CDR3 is TGTGCCAGCAGTCCCCTGGGGGCGAGCTCCTACGAGCAGTACTTC.

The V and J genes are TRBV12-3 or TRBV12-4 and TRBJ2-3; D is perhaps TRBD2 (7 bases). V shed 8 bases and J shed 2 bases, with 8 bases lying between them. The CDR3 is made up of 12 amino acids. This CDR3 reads CASRGATDTQYF. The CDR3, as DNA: TGTGCCAGCCGGGGGGCCACAGATACGCAGTATTTT.

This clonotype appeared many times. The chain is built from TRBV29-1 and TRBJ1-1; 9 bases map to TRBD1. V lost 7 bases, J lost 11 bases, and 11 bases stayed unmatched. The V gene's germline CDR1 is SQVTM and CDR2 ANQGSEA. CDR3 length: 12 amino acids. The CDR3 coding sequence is TGCAGCGCCGTCCCGGGACAGGGCTCGGCTTTCTTT. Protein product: CSAVPGQGSAFF. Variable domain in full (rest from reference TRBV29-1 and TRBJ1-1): SAVISQKPSRDICQRGTSLTIQCQVDSQVTMMFWYRQQPGQSLTLIATANQGSEATYESGFVIDKFPISRPNLTFSTLTVSNMSPEDSSIYLCSAVPGQGSAFFGQGTRLTVV.

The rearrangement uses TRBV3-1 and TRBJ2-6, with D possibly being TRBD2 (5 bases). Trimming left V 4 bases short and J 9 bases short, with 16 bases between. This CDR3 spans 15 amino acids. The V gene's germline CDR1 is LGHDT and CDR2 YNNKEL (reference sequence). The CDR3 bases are TGTGCCAGCAGCCCTCACTTAGAGGGAGTCAACGTCCTGACTTTC. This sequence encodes CASSPHLEGVNVLTF.

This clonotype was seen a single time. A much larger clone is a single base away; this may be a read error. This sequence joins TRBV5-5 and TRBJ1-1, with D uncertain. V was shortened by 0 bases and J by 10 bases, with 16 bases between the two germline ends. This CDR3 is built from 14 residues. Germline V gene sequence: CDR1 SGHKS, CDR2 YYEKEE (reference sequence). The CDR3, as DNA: TGTGCCAGCAGCTTGGATGGGTTTTTGAGTGGAGCTTTCTTT. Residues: CASSLDGFLSGAFF.

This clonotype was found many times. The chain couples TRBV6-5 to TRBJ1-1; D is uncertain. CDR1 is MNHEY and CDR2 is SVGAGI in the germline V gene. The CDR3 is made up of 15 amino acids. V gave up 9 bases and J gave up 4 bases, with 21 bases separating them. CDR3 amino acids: CASKGTGRVGTEAFF. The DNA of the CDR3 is TGTGCCAGTAAGGGAACCGGGCGGGTCGGCACTGAAGCTTTCTTT.

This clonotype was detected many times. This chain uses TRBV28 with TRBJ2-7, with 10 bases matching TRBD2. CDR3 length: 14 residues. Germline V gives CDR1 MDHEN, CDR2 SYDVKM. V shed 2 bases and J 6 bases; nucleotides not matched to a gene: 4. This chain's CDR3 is CASSLASGRGEQYV. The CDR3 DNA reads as TGTGCCAGCAGTTTAGCTAGCGGGAGAGGCGAGCAGTACGTC.

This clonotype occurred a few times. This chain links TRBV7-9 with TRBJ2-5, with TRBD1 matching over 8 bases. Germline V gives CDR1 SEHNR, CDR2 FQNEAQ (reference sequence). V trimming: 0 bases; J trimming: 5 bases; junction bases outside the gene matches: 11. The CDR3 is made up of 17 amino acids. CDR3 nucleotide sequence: TGTGCCAGCAGCTTAGCCGGGGACAGGTGGGGTCAGGAGACCCAGTACTTC. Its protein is CASSLAGDRWGQETQYF.

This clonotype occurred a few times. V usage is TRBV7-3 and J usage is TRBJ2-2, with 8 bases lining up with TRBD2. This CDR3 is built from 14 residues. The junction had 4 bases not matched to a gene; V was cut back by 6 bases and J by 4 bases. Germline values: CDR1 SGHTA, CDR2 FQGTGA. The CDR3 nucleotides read TGTGCCAGCAGACCCGGGGGGGCCACCGGGGAGCTGTTTTTT. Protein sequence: CASRPGGATGELFF.

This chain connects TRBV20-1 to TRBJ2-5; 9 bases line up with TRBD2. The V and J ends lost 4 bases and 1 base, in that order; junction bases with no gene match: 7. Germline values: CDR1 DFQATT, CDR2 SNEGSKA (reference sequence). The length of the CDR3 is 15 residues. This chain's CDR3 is CSATFSGGLQETQYF. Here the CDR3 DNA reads TGCAGTGCTACATTTAGCGGGGGCCTCCAAGAGACCCAGTACTTC.

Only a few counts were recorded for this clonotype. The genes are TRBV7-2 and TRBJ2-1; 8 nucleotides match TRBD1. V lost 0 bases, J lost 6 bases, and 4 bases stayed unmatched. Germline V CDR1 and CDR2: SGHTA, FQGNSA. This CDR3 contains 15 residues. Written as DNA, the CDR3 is TGTGCCAGCAGCTTAGCGGGACAGGCTATCAATGAGCAGTTCTTC. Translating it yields CASSLAGQAINEQFF.